This entry lists 2 T cell receptor beta chains sequenced from one sample in a study of beta chain features in type 1 diabetes. Every bit of the isolated RNA underwent reverse transcription, so sequencing read expressed TCRB transcripts. Clones were read by immunoSEQ multiplex PCR, and TCRdb kept only the in-frame ones, dropping some. Of just over 450,000 clones in the sample, about 32% were seen once. The sample was naive CD4+ T cells from blood. The receptor source for this set is a man aged 18 to 29 in good health.

This rearrangement joins TRBV15 to TRBJ2-1; tentative D call: TRBD1 (5 bases). Germline-derived CDR1 and CDR2 are LNHNV and YYDKDF (reference sequence). V gave up 7 bases and J gave up 4 bases, with 11 bases separating them. The CDR3 length is 13 residues. CDR3 in amino acids: CATTRRQYNEQFF. Written as DNA, the CDR3 is TGTGCCACCACGAGGCGACAGTACAATGAGCAGTTCTTC.

This clone was recorded a few times. The chain recombines TRBV18 with TRBJ1-4; 9 bases align to TRBD1. Trimming cost V 6 bases and J 8 bases; bases outside gene matches: 7. Germline loops: CDR1 KGHSH, CDR2 LQKENI. This CDR3 comprises 14 residues. Here the CDR3 reads CASSEDRGREKLFF. CDR3 nucleotides: TGTGCCAGCTCGGAGGACAGGGGAAGGGAAAAACTGTTTTTT.